This record concerns one T cell receptor beta chain sequence. What it binds is not known. This sample was taken from a study of post-analysis software for immune sequencing data. Broader study findings: With TRBV5-6, TRBV5-1 and TRBV20-1 included, about five TRBV segments were more frequent in patients than in controls.

Unique molecular identifiers were present in the TCR beta cDNA libraries. Input populations of about 0.95 to 10 million T cells gave rise to some 500,000 cDNA molecules. TCRdb analysed the PCR reads with MiXCR anew, one entry per CDR3 protein. Here the sample spans about 800,000 distinct CDR3 sequences, 25% to 30% being singletons. V lost 6 bases and J lost 6; bases outside the gene matches: 11. The CDR3 consists of 15 residues. The germline V gene encodes CDR1 MNHNY and CDR2 SVGAGI (reference sequence). This sequence originates from a girl between 5 and 17 years old with multiple sclerosis. The rearrangement links TRBV6-6 to TRBJ2-3; 8 positions agree with TRBD2. Input material: blood. CDR3 coding DNA: TGTGCCAGCAGGGGTCTAGCGGGTGTGGCGGATACGCAGTATTTT. This translates into CASRGLAGVADTQYF.